This T cell receptor (beta chain) was identified in a study of T cells in Graves' hyperthyroidism and ophthalmopathy. Study-wide results and caveats: Classification by a 13 V-J model distinguished ophthalmopathy from stable hyperthyroidism.

With V trimmed by 2 bases and J by 4 bases, 4 bases remained unmatched. This CDR3 comprises 14 residues. Germline V CDR1 and CDR2: MNHEY, SVGEGT. A Clinical Activity Score of at least 3, a NOSPECS grade of at least 4 and a duration under 3 months were recorded in the ophthalmopathy patients. Amplification of TCR beta CDR3 regions was performed using RNA transcripts as template. First-round RT-PCR targeting the TCR CDR3 was performed with the HTBI primer set. Each CDR3 protein gets one entry after TCRdb re-called the multiplex PCR reads with MiXCR. The profile shows 500,000 or so distinct CDR3 sequences, 15% to 20% of them singletons. There are a few counts of this clonotype. Its target is not known.

This chain uses TRBV6-2 or TRBV6-3 with TRBJ2-7; 8 nucleotides agree with TRBD2. The sample was blood. This receptor was identified in a woman in her 30s with Graves' ophthalmopathy. The CDR3 spells CASSYRGGAYEQYF. For the CDR3, the DNA is TGTGCCAGCAGTTACCGGGGGGGGGCGTACGAGCAGTACTTC.